This record looks at one T cell receptor beta chain sequence and its context. Its antigen is currently not known. Base qualities are not provided; no much larger clone lies one nucleotide away. Whole blood was collected in K2EDTA tubes by collaborating institutions according to the institutions' own protocols. For TCRbeta analysis, collaborator samples were shipped as frozen whole blood, as isolated PBMCs, or as DNA extracted from either sample type. This entry belongs to a study of blood T cell repertoires in COVID-19 (TCRdb year 2020). Background on the whole study: Samples covering the acute and convalescent phases of COVID-19 were provided by collaborators in the United States, Italy and Spain. The samples were drawn from the first 160 participants of the ongoing ImmuneRACE study and from some 1,300 subjects provided by 6 global collaborators. HLA class I and class II types, where available, came from metadata supplied by the sample provider rather than from assay-based typing. The material from the prospective study consisted of cDNA or gDNA derived from T cells, B-cell-depleted T cells, or PBMCs. The repertoires were released in a freely available public database meant as a resource for research on the immune response to SARS-CoV-2. Deeply sampled blood TCRbeta repertoires from subjects exposed to, actively infected with, or recovered from COVID-19 were included in the dataset. Sample metadata almost always included a de-identified subject ID, COVID-19 status, age in years and sex. The paper as a whole reports these results and caveats: How much clinical and demographic metadata was included differed by source and by participant, and the metadata was provided uncurated.

Counted from cysteine to phenylalanine, this CDR3 has 16 amino acids. Kept here is only the CDR3 DNA, which spans 48 bases and is read in frame from base 1. The germline V gene yields LGHNT for CDR1 and FRNRAP for CDR2. Unmatched junction bases come to 7, with V trimmed by 3 bases and J by 3 bases. The immunoSEQ Assay, a bias-controlled multiplex PCR, was used to amplify TCRbeta CDR3 regions from genomic DNA. In the authors' own workflow: The number of nucleated cells in each sample was estimated from the amplification of reference gene primers within the assay. Sequence reads were collapsed and filtered to measure the absolute abundance of every unique TCRbeta CDR3 rearrangement. For each sample, productive Simpson clonality was calculated as the square root of Simpson's diversity index over productive rearrangements. TCRdb re-hosts the immuneACCESS table, in-frame sequences only. Its copies lack some clones; in the studies checked, an unresolved V gene accounts for under half of them, and the cause for the rest is not known. The DNA gave D and trimming, while V, J and clone size come from that table. This sample gives roughly 130,000 clones in total; roughly 83% of them show up just once. The leading ten clones occupy 3% to 3.5% of the sample.

The source material was peripheral blood. The chain is made from TRBV12-5 and TRBJ2-3, and 9 junction bases match TRBD1. The source of this sequence is a woman of 80 years or more with acute or convalescent COVID-19. The encoded CDR3 is CASGFGQGRVTDTQYF. The DNA reads TGTGCTAGTGGTTTCGGACAGGGGAGGGTTACAGATACGCAGTATTTT.